This is a list of T cell receptor beta chains from one sample in a study of T cell responses to AZD1222 COVID-19 vaccine. Method: immunoSEQ multiplex PCR; TCRdb's copy keeps in-frame clones and lacks some. This table holds some 80,000 clones, around three quarters found once. The sequenced sample was peripheral blood, obtained 28 days after the second dose of the MenACWY control vaccine. These receptors originate from an adult who received the MenACWY meningococcal vaccine as a control. Each CDR3 is given with its conserved first and last residue. The order of the fields is clone size, CDR3 length, V gene, J gene, D gene, CDR3 protein, CDR3 DNA. A D gene is named only where the DNA matches it firmly. Size is stated for part of the rows, as once, few or many counts, or as a class when the clone is expanded.

.	16	TRBV7-6	TRBJ2-1	.	CASSSPLSTVPNEQFF	TGTGCCAGCAGCTCCCCTTTATCGACAGTTCCCAATGAGCAGTTCTTC
.	12	TRBV18	TRBJ1-1	.	CASSAGVAEAFF	TGTGCCAGCTCAGCAGGGGTGGCTGAAGCTTTCTTT
.	14	TRBV5-1	TRBJ2-5	.	CASSLGNSQETQYF	TGCGCCAGCAGCTTAGGAAATAGCCAAGAGACCCAGTACTTC
.	15	TRBV27	TRBJ2-6	.	CASSTNRAGANVLTF	TGTGCCAGCAGTACTAACAGGGCTGGGGCCAACGTCCTGACTTTC
.	16	TRBV5-5	TRBJ2-1	TRBD1	CASSQGTGATYNEQFF	TGTGCCAGCAGCCAAGGGACAGGGGCCACCTACAATGAGCAGTTCTTC
.	14	TRBV19	TRBJ1-1	.	CATQGMGLNTEAFF	TGTGCCACCCAGGGGATGGGGCTGAACACTGAAGCTTTCTTT
.	12	TRBV7-8	TRBJ1-5	.	CASSPHNQPQHF	TGTGCCAGCAGCCCACACAATCAGCCCCAGCATTTT
.	13	TRBV15	TRBJ1-5	.	CATSRDPNQPQHF	TGTGCCACCAGCAGAGACCCCAATCAGCCCCAGCATTTT
.	15	TRBV2	TRBJ2-1	TRBD1	CASMTGTGSHNEQFF	TGTGCCAGCATGACCGGGACAGGGAGTCACAATGAGCAGTTCTTC
once	16	TRBV19	TRBJ2-5	.	CASSMRTGPIQETQYF	TGTGCCAGTAGTATGAGAACGGGACCAATCCAAGAGACCCAGTACTTC
.	16	TRBV18	TRBJ2-3	.	CASSPIQGVETDTQYF	TGTGCCAGCTCGCCCATACAGGGCGTGGAGACAGATACGCAGTATTTT
.	15	TRBV19	TRBJ1-4	.	CASSTRGDHNEKLFF	TGTGCCAGTAGTACCCGAGGCGACCATAATGAAAAACTGTTTTTT
.	15	TRBV3-1/TRBV3-2	TRBJ1-6	.	CASSQRAQGGSPLHF	TGTGCCAGCAGCCAAAGGGCCCAGGGCGGATCACCCCTCCACTTT
.	14	TRBV7-2	TRBJ2-2	.	CASSLGFATGELFF	TGTGCCAGCAGCTTAGGGTTTGCCACCGGGGAGCTGTTTTTT
.	12	TRBV7-9	TRBJ1-6	.	CASSFNNSPLHF	TGTGCCAGCAGCTTTAATAATTCACCCCTCCACTTT
few	12	TRBV18	TRBJ2-7	.	CASSRETYEQYF	TGTGCCAGCTCACGGGAAACCTACGAGCAGTACTTC
once	17	TRBV4-1	TRBJ2-3	TRBD2	CASSQDGGASGGDTQYF	TGCGCCAGCAGCCAAGATGGTGGGGCTAGCGGGGGGGATACGCAGTATTTT
.	15	TRBV9	TRBJ1-4	.	CASSDGGTTNEKLFF	TGTGCCAGCAGCGACGGAGGGACAACTAATGAAAAACTGTTTTTT
.	15	TRBV30	TRBJ1-4	TRBD1	CAWTPSGQGGEKLFF	TGTGCCTGGACCCCCTCGGGACAGGGCGGTGAAAAACTGTTTTTT
.	12	TRBV2	TRBJ1-6	.	CASKQGPDPLHF	TGTGCCAGCAAGCAGGGGCCAGACCCCCTCCACTTT
.	13	TRBV19	TRBJ2-1	TRBD2	CASSGGLYNEQFF	TGTGCCAGCTCGGGGGGGCTCTACAATGAGCAGTTCTTC
.	14	TRBV5-6	TRBJ2-2	TRBD2	CASSRGGSTGELFF	TGTGCCAGCAGCCGGGGGGGCAGCACCGGGGAGCTGTTTTTT
.	18	TRBV27	TRBJ2-1	TRBD2	CASSLSQTSPRSYNEQFF	TGTGCCAGCAGTTTATCCCAGACTAGCCCTCGGTCCTACAATGAGCAGTTCTTC
.	17	TRBV10-3	TRBJ2-6	.	CAIMRTDINSGANVLTF	TGTGCCATCATGAGGACAGATATTAACTCTGGGGCCAACGTCCTGACTTTC
.	14	TRBV2	TRBJ1-3	.	CASRKRGSGNTIYF	TGTGCCAGCAGAAAACGGGGCTCTGGAAACACCATATATTTT
.	16	TRBV7-6	TRBJ1-3	TRBD1	CASSRTGGASGNTIYF	TGTGCCAGCAGCCGAACAGGGGGCGCGTCTGGAAACACCATATATTTT
.	16	TRBV5-8	TRBJ2-7	.	CASSLEVGTLTYEQYF	TGTGCCAGCAGCTTGGAGGTGGGCACCTTGACCTACGAGCAGTACTTC
.	17	TRBV9	TRBJ2-1	TRBD2	CASSAPGGTSGYNEQFF	TGTGCCAGCAGCGCCCCCGGGGGGACTAGCGGGTACAATGAGCAGTTCTTC
.	14	TRBV2	TRBJ1-5	.	CASSVIDGDQPQHF	TGTGCCAGCAGTGTTATAGACGGCGATCAGCCCCAGCATTTT
.	12	TRBV2	TRBJ2-5	.	CASNRDEETQYF	TGTGCCAGCAACCGGGACGAAGAGACCCAGTACTTC
.	19	TRBV20-1	TRBJ2-7	TRBD1	CSASFRRGQNRGSSYEQYF	TGCAGTGCTAGTTTCCGCAGGGGGCAGAACCGGGGTAGCTCCTACGAGCAGTACTTC
once	16	TRBV5-8	TRBJ1-1	TRBD1	CASSRLLGTGNTEAFF	TGTGCCAGCAGCCGCCTACTCGGGACAGGGAACACTGAAGCTTTCTTT
.	14	TRBV24-1	TRBJ1-2	.	CATVSGTANYGYTF	TGTGCCACCGTTTCTGGAACAGCTAACTATGGCTACACCTTC
.	13	TRBV6-2/TRBV6-3	TRBJ1-5	.	CASSHGARQPQHF	TGTGCCAGCAGTCACGGGGCGCGTCAGCCCCAGCATTTT
.	15	TRBV19	TRBJ1-5	.	CASGRQPYSNQPQHF	TGTGCCAGTGGGAGACAACCTTATAGCAATCAGCCCCAGCATTTT
few	11	TRBV20-1	TRBJ1-1	.	CSALSHTEAFF	TGCAGTGCCCTATCCCACACTGAAGCTTTCTTT
.	15	TRBV28	TRBJ2-7	TRBD1	CASRPEPAGGYEQYF	TGTGCCAGCAGACCGGAACCCGCAGGGGGCTACGAGCAGTACTTC
.	15	TRBV6-1	TRBJ1-5	.	CASSEGDSSYQPQHF	TGTGCCAGCAGTGAAGGGGACTCCTCTTATCAGCCCCAGCATTTT
.	14	TRBV28	TRBJ1-5	TRBD1	CASSGTGVRQPQHF	TGTGCCAGCAGTGGAACAGGGGTAAGGCAGCCCCAGCATTTT
.	17	TRBV28	TRBJ1-5	.	CASSLYGGANSNQPQHF	TGTGCCAGCAGTTTATACGGGGGGGCTAATAGCAATCAGCCCCAGCATTTT
.	14	TRBV11-2	TRBJ2-7	TRBD2	CASSLERLAGVGYF	TGTGCCAGCAGCTTAGAAAGGCTAGCGGGAGTCGGGTACTTC
once	15	TRBV4-1	TRBJ2-1	.	CASSQVFQVGGEQFF	TGCGCCAGCAGCCAAGTGTTTCAGGTAGGGGGTGAGCAGTTCTTC
.	14	TRBV20-1	TRBJ1-5	.	CSASFHRGNQPQHF	TGCAGTGCTAGTTTCCATCGTGGCAATCAGCCCCAGCATTTT
.	11	TRBV24-1	TRBJ2-1	.	CATSDLHEQFF	TGTGCCACCAGTGACCTACATGAGCAGTTCTTC
.	14	TRBV4-1	TRBJ1-2	.	CASSPVKGLSGYTF	TGCGCCAGCAGCCCAGTTAAGGGACTTAGTGGCTACACCTTC